These T cell receptor beta chains were read from a single sample in a study of T cells in Graves' hyperthyroidism and ophthalmopathy. Each CDR3 protein gets one entry after TCRdb re-called the multiplex PCR reads with MiXCR. The sample includes 600,000 to 800,000 distinct CDR3 sequences, about 35% of them seen just once. The sample consisted of blood. These receptors were collected from a middle-aged woman with Graves' hyperthyroidism. CDR3s include the opening cysteine and the closing phenylalanine or tryptophan. Fields, in order: V gene, J gene, CDR3 protein.

>TRBV10-2|TRBJ1-1
CASRAAARATEAFF
>TRBV6-1|TRBJ1-2
CASHRGRDHGYTF
>TRBV5-5|TRBJ2-7
CASNSLTYEQYF
>TRBV30|TRBJ1-5
CACSSTGNQPRHF
>TRBV6-5|TRBJ1-5
CASIGEVGQPQHF
>TRBV20-1|TRBJ1-5
CSAVGRSDQPQHF
>TRBV7-2|TRBJ2-7
CASSRSRDRTYEQYF
>TRBV5-8|TRBJ1-6
CASSSRQESNSPLHF
>TRBV19|TRBJ1-2
CASSIRGQGSGYTF
>TRBV19|TRBJ1-3
CASSVSSGSTIYF
>TRBV2|TRBJ1-1
CASREGFMNTEAFF
>TRBV6-5|TRBJ2-7
CASSRLGAAYEQYF
>TRBV5-1|TRBJ1-4
CASSAEQGEKLFF
>TRBV19|TRBJ1-6
CASTVASSYNSPLHF
>TRBV5-6|TRBJ1-3
CASSFRTGNTIYF
>TRBV6-5|TRBJ1-2
CASRDRDSHYGYTF
>TRBV9|TRBJ2-7
CASSVEAGAPYEQYF
>TRBV29-1|TRBJ2-7
CSVEGARDEQYF
>TRBV11-2|TRBJ2-2
CASSRKTPGQTNTGELFF
>TRBV19|TRBJ1-2
CATTTGGFWGYTF
>TRBV12-3/TRBV12-4|TRBJ1-5
CASSAQAGNQPQHF
>TRBV7-6|TRBJ2-5
CASSPTGFQETQYF
>TRBV19|TRBJ1-1
CASSQTTLQGDTEAFF
>TRBV7-2|TRBJ1-2
CASSSRTGRGYTF
>TRBV25-1|TRBJ1-5
CASSLTTMTGGPQHF
>TRBV12-3/TRBV12-4|TRBJ1-6
CASSPFLAGGSPLHF
>TRBV5-1|TRBJ1-2
CASSLDRGDYGYTF
>TRBV7-6|TRBJ2-6
CASSLYGGANVLTF
>TRBV7-3|TRBJ1-1
CASSLNGAWGAEAFF
>TRBV5-8|TRBJ2-7
CASSPRDREHEQYF